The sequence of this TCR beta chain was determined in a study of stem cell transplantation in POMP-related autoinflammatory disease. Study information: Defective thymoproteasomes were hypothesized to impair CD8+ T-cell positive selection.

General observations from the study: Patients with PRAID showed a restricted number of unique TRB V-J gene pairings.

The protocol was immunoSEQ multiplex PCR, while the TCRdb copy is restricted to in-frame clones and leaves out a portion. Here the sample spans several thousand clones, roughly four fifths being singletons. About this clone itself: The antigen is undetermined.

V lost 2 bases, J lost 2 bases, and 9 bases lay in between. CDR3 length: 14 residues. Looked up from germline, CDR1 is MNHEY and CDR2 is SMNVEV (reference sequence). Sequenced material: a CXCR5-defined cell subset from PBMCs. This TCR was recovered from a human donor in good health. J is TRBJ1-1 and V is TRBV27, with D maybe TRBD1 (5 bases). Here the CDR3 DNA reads TGTGCCAGCAGTTTAGAGAGGGGTAACACTGAAGCTTTCTTT. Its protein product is CASSLERGNTEAFF.